The 5 T cell receptor beta chains given below trace back to one sample, sequenced in a study of tissue T cells after allogeneic stem cell transplantation. The table came from immunoSEQ multiplex PCR; TCRdb's copy has only in-frame clones and leaves some out. The sample includes fewer than 2,000 clones, approximately 60% of them seen just once. The time point: mouse harvest day 7 after allogeneic transplant. Each mouse received 10^7 T-cell-depleted marrow cells plus 10^6 splenic CD5+ T cells by tail vein. Material: liver tissue. All receptors derive from a female BALB/c mouse given C57BL/6 T cells with graft-versus-host disease after an allogeneic hematopoietic cell transplant.

Turning to this clone: Gene names refer to mouse genes. The read ends 1 residue before the CDR3 terminus; that terminus is restored from the germline J gene. V gene TRBV26 combines with J gene TRBJ1-1; TRBD1 is a possible D gene (5 bases). Trimming took 4 bases from V and 3 from J, leaving 12 bases between them. The CDR3 loop spans 14 amino acids. In germline, CDR1 is KGHPV, CDR2 FQNQEV (reference sequence). This chain's CDR3 is CASSQEGWDTEVFF. CDR3 DNA (partial): TGTGCCAGCAGTCAGGAGGGGTGGGACACAGAAGTCTTC. Full variable domain (rest looked up from reference TRBV26 and TRBJ1-1): NSKVIQTPRYLVKGQGQKAKMRCIPEKGHPVVFWYQQNKNNEFKFLINFQNQEVLQQIDMTEKRFSAECPSNSPCSLEIQSSEAGDSALYLCASSQEGWDTEVFFGKGTRLTVV.

A word on this clone: The gene names given are mouse names. The read finishes 1 residue shy of the CDR3 end, and the germline J gene is used to complete it. V usage is TRBV26 and J usage is TRBJ2-2, with TRBD2 matching 14 bases. The CDR3 has 17 amino acids. V was clipped by 6 bases and J by 3 bases; unmatched bases: 6. In germline, CDR1 is KGHPV, CDR2 FQNQEV (reference sequence). Incomplete CDR3 DNA: TGTGCCAGCAGCTTGGGACTGGGGGGGCGCGACACCGGGCAGCTCTAC. It codes for CASSLGLGGRDTGQLY. The full-length CDR3 reads as CASSLGLGGRDTGQLYF. Variable domain in full (rest from reference TRBV26 and TRBJ2-2): NSKVIQTPRYLVKGQGQKAKMRCIPEKGHPVVFWYQQNKNNEFKFLINFQNQEVLQQIDMTEKRFSAECPSNSPCSLEIQSSEAGDSALYLCASSLGLGGRDTGQLYFGEGSKLTVL.

As regards this clone: Gene names refer to mouse genes. The observed sequence ends 1 residue before the CDR3 terminus, with the missing tail filled in from the germline J gene. V gene TRBV23 combines with J gene TRBJ2-7. Germline CDR1 is KGHTA and CDR2 is FQNQQP. This CDR3 comprises 15 residues. CDR3 DNA (partial): TGCTCCAGCAGTCAATCCGGCGGGGGCTCCTATGAACAGTAC. This encodes CSSSQSGGGSYEQY. The full CDR3 is CSSSQSGGGSYEQYF.

With regard to this clone: The genes and germline here are from mouse. With the read ending 1 residue before the CDR3 end, the germline J gene is used to fill in that end. This chain connects TRBV13-2 to TRBJ2-5; D is undetermined. Germline V lookup: CDR1 NNHNN, CDR2 SYGAGS (reference sequence). This CDR3 contains 11 residues. V lost 2 bases to trimming and J lost 6 bases, with 4 bases between them. CDR3 DNA (partial): TGTGCCAGCGGTGACAGGGACACCCAGTAC. It yields the protein CASGDRDTQY. In full, the CDR3 reads CASGDRDTQYF.

Points on this clone: The genes are named according to mouse. The sequenced CDR3 bases are TGTGCCAGCGGTGATTGGGACTGGGAGTATGAACAGTAC. This gives the protein CASGDWDWEYEQY. The CDR3 as a whole reads CASGDWDWEYEQYF. The chain joins TRBV13-2 to TRBJ2-7; 9 bases agree with TRBD2. The CDR3 extends 1 residue past the end of the read, so its final part is completed from the germline J gene. This CDR3 region has 14 residues. V shed 1 base and J 4 bases; nucleotides not matched to a gene: 3. Germline V gene lookup returns CDR1 NNHNN and CDR2 SYGAGS (reference sequence).